Shown below are 6 T cell receptor beta chains from a single sample sequenced in a study of CD8 T cells in ankylosing spondylitis (dated by TCRdb to the late 2010s). Libraries came from 5' RACE. Sequenced on an Illumina HiSeq 2500. TCRdb reanalyzed the raw reads on its own, using fastp at Q25 for trimming and MiXCR for clone calling, and kept in-frame beta chains. Each entry is one CDR3 protein sequence, shown with its most common DNA and genes. Within this sample are over 110,000 distinct CDR3 sequences, with approximately 8.4% of them counted one time only. About 7.3% of the sample is taken by the ten largest. Material: synovial fluid, either unsorted or a sorted T cell fraction (not recorded which). The source of these receptors is a male donor with ankylosing spondylitis.

This clonotype is medium-sized. The V gene is TRBV6-2 or TRBV6-3, the J gene TRBJ2-7, with D possibly matching TRBD2 (5 bases). Trimming shortened V by 6 bases and J by 0 bases, and 6 bases separated the two germline ends. The CDR3 spans 12 residues. Germline-derived CDR1 and CDR2 are MNHEY and SVGEGT. The CDR3 loop reads CASRTNSYEQYF. The CDR3 DNA follows: TGTGCCAGCAGGACTAACTCCTACGAGCAGTACTTC.

Here the CDR3 DNA reads TGTGCCAGCAGTTACTCGCCTAGCTCCTCTGGGGCCAACGTCCTGACTTTC. Protein: CASSYSPSSSGANVLTF. V gene TRBV6-5 combines with J gene TRBJ2-6; possibly TRBD2 for D (5 bases). V gave up 0 bases and J gave up 0 bases, with 9 bases separating them. CDR3 size: 17 residues. The germline gives CDR1 MNHEY, CDR2 SVGAGI.

This clonotype came up many times. The V call is TRBV27, the J call TRBJ1-1, with unresolved D. This CDR3 contains 13 residues. V lost 5 bases, J lost 5 bases, and 12 bases lay in between. Germline V gives CDR1 MNHEY, CDR2 SMNVEV (reference sequence). CDR3 residues: CASSRQGRTEAFF. The CDR3, as DNA: TGTGCCAGCAGTCGTCAAGGTCGAACTGAAGCTTTCTTT.

The chain couples TRBV6-2 or TRBV6-3 to TRBJ2-7; no definite D call. Germline CDR1 reads MNHEY; CDR2 reads SVGEGT. CDR3 size: 12 residues. The V end was cut by 2 bases, the J end by 2 bases, with 4 bases between. The CDR3 protein is CASSYDPYEQYF. The CDR3 region has the DNA TGTGCCAGCAGTTACGATCCCTACGAGCAGTACTTC.

The chain couples TRBV5-1 to TRBJ2-7, with D possibly TRBD1 on 6 matching bases. The germline CDR1 and CDR2 sequences are SGHRS and YFSETQ. Between the trimmed V and J ends, which lost 2 bases and 3 bases, there was a span of 21 bases. The CDR3 covers 17 residues. Written as DNA, the CDR3 is TGCGCCAGCAGCTTCCGCATTACCGGGACAAGGGTCTACGAGCAGTACTTC. As protein: CASSFRITGTRVYEQYF. The variable domain in full, with the rest retrieved from reference TRBV5-1 and TRBJ2-7, is KAGVTQTPRYLIKTRGQQVTLSCSPISGHRSVSWYQQTPGQGLQFLFEYFSETQRNKGNFPGRFSGRQFSNSRSEMNVSTLELGDSALYLCASSFRITGTRVYEQYFGPGTRLTVT.

This clonotype appeared many times. V gene TRBV5-1 combines with J gene TRBJ1-6; a weak D match, TRBD1 (6 bases). Germline V gene sequence: CDR1 SGHRS, CDR2 YFSETQ. CDR3 length equals 15 residues. V lost 1 base and J lost 8, with 13 bases in between. The CDR3 protein is CASSLTGAADSPLHF. In DNA form, the CDR3 reads TGCGCCAGCAGCTTGACGGGGGCGGCGGATTCACCCCTCCACTTT.